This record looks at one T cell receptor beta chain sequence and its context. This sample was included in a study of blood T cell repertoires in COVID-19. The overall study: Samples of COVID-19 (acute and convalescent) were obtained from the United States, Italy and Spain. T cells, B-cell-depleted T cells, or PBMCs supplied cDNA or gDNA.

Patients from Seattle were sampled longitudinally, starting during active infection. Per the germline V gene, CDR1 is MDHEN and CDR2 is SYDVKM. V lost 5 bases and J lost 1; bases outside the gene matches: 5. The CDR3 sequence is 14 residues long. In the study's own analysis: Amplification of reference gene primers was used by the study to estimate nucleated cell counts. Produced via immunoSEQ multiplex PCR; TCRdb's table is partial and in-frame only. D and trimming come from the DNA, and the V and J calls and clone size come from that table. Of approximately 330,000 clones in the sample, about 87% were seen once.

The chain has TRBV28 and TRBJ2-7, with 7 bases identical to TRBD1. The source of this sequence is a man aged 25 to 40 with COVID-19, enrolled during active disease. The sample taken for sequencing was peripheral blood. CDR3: CASSTGQSSYEQYF. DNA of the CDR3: TGTGCCAGCAGTACGGGACAGAGTTCCTACGAGCAGTACTTC.